Shown below are 3 T cell receptor beta chains from a single sample sequenced in a study of T cell repertoires in cytomegalovirus infection. No antigen has been assigned to these receptors. TCRdb used MiXCR to reprocess the reads, holding one entry per CDR3 protein. Among some 270,000 distinct CDR3 sequences listed, less than 25% were seen once. Material: cultured PBMCs, obtained from culture after CMV antigen stimulation. These receptors came from a human donor in good health (CMV status not recorded). Some clones in this sample may be carry-over from other donors' samples.

This clonotype has at least ten counts. This chain joins TRBV7-2 and TRBJ2-1, with D possibly matching TRBD2 (5 bases). Trimming removed 7 bases at V and 3 bases at J, with 19 bases between. The germline CDR1 and CDR2 sequences are SGHTA and FQGNSA. This CDR3 comprises 16 residues. DNA for the CDR3: TGTGCCAGCACGCCCTTTCTGACCCGGGGCTACAATGAGCAGTTCTTC. Its translation: CASTPFLTRGYNEQFF.

The chain employs TRBV7-2 and TRBJ1-2; 10 bases are shared with TRBD1. The CDR3 is 14 residues long. Per germline, CDR1 SGHTA and CDR2 FQGNSA. V lost 5 bases, J lost 5 bases, and 5 bases stayed unmatched. The CDR3 reads CASSPTGQGYGYTF. The CDR3, as DNA: TGTGCCAGCAGCCCGACGGGACAGGGGTATGGCTACACCTTC.

This clonotype was recorded at least ten times. The V gene is TRBV7-8, the J gene TRBJ1-1; 7 bases map to TRBD1. Germline V lookup: CDR1 SGHVS, CDR2 FQNEAQ. The V gene end was trimmed by 5 bases and the J gene end by 3 bases; junction bases not matched to a gene: 6. CDR3 length equals 14 residues. The CDR3 DNA is TGTGCCAGCAGCGACACAGGGGTGTACACTGAAGCTTTCTTT. It yields the protein CASSDTGVYTEAFF. Looking up the rest from reference TRBV7-8 and TRBJ1-1 gives the full variable domain: GAGVSQSPRYKVAKRGQDVALRCDPISGHVSLFWYQQALGQGPEFLTYFQNEAQLDKSGLPSDRFFAERPEGSVSTLKIQRTQQEDSAVYLCASSDTGVYTEAFFGQGTRLTVV.